Ten or more counts support the clone carrying this T cell receptor beta chain. Its cognate antigen is unknown. This sample stems from a study of T cells in Graves' hyperthyroidism and ophthalmopathy. The TCR beta CDR3 regions underwent amplification using RNA transcripts as the source. Initially, a first-round RT-PCR of the TCR CDR3 employed the HTBI primer set. TCRdb re-called the multiplex PCR reads through MiXCR, storing one row per CDR3 protein. The sample records 600,000 or so distinct CDR3 sequences, about 14% being singletons. Study outcomes and limitations: Most expanded thyroid clonotypes above 0.001 recurred in blood.

Uncontrolled infection, other autoimmune disease, pregnancy or lactation disqualified patients from enrolment. The CDR3 totals 17 residues. Per the germline V gene, CDR1 is MNHEY and CDR2 is SVGEGT. Trimming took 2 bases from V and 7 from J; bases not matched to a gene: 13. The chain employs TRBV6-2 or TRBV6-3 and TRBJ2-1, with 8 bases fitting TRBD2. The sequenced sample consisted of blood. The TCR sequence derives from a woman aged 45-65 years with Graves' ophthalmopathy. The CDR3 DNA sequence: TGTGCCAGCAGTTACGGACTAGCCCGGATGGGAAGGAATGAGCAGTTCTTC. It codes for CASSYGLARMGRNEQFF.